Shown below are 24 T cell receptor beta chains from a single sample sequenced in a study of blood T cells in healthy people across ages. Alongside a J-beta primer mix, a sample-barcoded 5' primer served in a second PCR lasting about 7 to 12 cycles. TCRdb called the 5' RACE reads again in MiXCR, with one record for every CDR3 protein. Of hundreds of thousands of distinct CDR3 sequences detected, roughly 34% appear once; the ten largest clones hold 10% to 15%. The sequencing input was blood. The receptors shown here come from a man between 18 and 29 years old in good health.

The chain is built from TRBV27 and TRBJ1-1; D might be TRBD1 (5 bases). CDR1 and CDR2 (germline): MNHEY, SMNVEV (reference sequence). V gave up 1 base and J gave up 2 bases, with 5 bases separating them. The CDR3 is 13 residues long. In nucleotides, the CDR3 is TGTGCCAGCAGTTTATGGGACAACACTGAAGCTTTCTTT. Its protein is CASSLWDNTEAFF.

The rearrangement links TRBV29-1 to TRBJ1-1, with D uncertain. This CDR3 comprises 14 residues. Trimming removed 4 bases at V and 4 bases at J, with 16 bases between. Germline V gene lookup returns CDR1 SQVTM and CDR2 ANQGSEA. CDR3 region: CSVVVFYGSTEAFF. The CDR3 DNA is TGCAGCGTTGTCGTATTTTACGGGAGCACTGAAGCTTTCTTT. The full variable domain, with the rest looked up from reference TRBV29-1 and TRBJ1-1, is SAVISQKPSRDICQRGTSLTIQCQVDSQVTMMFWYRQQPGQSLTLIATANQGSEATYESGFVIDKFPISRPNLTFSTLTVSNMSPEDSSIYLCSVVVFYGSTEAFFGQGTRLTVV.

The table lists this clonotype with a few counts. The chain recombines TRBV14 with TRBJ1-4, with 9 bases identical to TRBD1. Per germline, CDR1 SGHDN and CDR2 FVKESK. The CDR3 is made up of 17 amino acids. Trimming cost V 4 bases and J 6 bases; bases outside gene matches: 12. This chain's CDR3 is CASSPWTGDRQDEKLFF. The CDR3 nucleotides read TGTGCCAGCAGCCCTTGGACAGGGGATCGTCAGGATGAAAAACTGTTTTTT.

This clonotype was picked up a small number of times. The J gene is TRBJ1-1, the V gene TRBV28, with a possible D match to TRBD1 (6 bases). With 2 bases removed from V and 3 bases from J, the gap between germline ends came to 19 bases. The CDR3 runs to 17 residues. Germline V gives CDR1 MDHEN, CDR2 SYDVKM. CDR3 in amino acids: CASSLTYGGGGDTEAFF. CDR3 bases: TGTGCCAGCAGTTTAACCTACGGGGGAGGGGGGGACACTGAAGCTTTCTTT.

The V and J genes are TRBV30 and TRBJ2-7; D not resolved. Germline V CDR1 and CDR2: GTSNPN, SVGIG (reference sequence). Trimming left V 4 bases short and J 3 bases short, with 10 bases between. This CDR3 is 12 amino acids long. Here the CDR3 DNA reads TGTGCCTGGAATTTTCTCAGCTACGAGCAGTACTTC. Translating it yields CAWNFLSYEQYF. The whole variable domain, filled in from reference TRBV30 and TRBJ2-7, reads SQTIHQWPATLVQPVGSPLSLECTVEGTSNPNLYWYRQAAGRGLQLLFYSVGIGQISSEVPQNLSASRPQDRQFILSSKKLLLSDSGFYLCAWNFLSYEQYFGPGTRLTVT.

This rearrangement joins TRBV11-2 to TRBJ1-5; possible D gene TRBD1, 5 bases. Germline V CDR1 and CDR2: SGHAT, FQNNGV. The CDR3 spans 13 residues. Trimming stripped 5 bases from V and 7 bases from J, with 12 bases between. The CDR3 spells CASSPGGEQPQHF. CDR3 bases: TGTGCCAGCAGCCCCGGGGGGGAACAGCCCCAGCATTTT.

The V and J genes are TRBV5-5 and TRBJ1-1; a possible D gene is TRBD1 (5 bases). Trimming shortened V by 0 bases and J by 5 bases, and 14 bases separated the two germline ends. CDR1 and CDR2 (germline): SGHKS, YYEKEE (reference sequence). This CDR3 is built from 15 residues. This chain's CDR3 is CASSLVSGGGTEAFF. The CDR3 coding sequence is TGTGCCAGCAGCTTGGTTTCTGGGGGAGGAACTGAAGCTTTCTTT.

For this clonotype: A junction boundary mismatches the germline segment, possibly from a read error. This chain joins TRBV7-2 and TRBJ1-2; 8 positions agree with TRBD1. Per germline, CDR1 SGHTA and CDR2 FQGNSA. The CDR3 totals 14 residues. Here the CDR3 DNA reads TGTGCCAGCAGCGTAGCCCACGGACAGGGTGGCTACACCTTC. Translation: CASSVAHGQGGYTF. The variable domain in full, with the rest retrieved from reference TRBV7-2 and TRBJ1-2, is GAGVSQSPSNKVTEKGKDVELRCDPISGHTALYWYRQSLGQGLEFLIYFQGNSAPDKSGLPSDRFSAERTGGSVSTLTIQRTQQEDSAVYLCASSVAHGQGGYTFGSGTRLTVV.

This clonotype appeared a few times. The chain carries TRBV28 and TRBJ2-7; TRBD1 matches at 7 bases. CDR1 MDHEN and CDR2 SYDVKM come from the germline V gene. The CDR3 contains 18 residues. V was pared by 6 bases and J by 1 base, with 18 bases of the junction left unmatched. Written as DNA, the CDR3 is TGTGCCAGCAGGGGGTGTTGGACAGGCAACCGCGGATCCTACGAGCAGTACTTC. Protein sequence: CASRGCWTGNRGSYEQYF.

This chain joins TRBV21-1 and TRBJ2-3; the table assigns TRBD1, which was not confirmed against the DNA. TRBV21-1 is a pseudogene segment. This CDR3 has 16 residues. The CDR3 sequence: CASSPRGEGSTDTQYF. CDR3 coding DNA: TGTGCCAGCAGCCCCCGGGGGGAAGGAAGCACAGATACGCAGTATTTT.

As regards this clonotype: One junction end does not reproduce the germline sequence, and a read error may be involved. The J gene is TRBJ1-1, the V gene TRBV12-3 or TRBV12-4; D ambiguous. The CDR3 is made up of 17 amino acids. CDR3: CASSPADIFLWNTEVFF. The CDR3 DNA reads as TGTGCCAGCAGCCCGGCCGACATATTTCTTTGGAACACTGAAGTTTTCTTT.

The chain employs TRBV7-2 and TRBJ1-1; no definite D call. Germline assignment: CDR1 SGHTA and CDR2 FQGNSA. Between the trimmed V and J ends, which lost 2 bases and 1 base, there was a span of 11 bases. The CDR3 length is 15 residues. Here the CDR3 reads CASSLMSGSNTEAFF. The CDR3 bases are TGTGCCAGCAGCTTAATGTCTGGGTCGAACACTGAAGCTTTCTTT.

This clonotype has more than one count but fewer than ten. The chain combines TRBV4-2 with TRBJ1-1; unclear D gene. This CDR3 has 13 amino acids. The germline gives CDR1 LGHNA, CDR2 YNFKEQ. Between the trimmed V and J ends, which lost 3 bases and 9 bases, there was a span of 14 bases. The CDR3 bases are TGTGCCAGCAGCCAGGCTCTTTTCGGGCAAGCTTTCTTT. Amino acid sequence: CASSQALFGQAFF.

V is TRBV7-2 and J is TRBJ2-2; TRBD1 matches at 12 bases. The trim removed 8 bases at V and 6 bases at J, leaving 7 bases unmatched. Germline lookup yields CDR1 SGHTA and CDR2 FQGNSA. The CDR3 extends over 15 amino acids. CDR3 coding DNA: TGTGCCAGCGGACCGGGACAGGGGGCATCCGGGGAGCTGTTTTTT. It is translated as CASGPGQGASGELFF. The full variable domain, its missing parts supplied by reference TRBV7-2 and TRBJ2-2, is GAGVSQSPSNKVTEKGKDVELRCDPISGHTALYWYRQSLGQGLEFLIYFQGNSAPDKSGLPSDRFSAERTGGSVSTLTIQRTQQEDSAVYLCASGPGQGASGELFFGEGSRLTVL.

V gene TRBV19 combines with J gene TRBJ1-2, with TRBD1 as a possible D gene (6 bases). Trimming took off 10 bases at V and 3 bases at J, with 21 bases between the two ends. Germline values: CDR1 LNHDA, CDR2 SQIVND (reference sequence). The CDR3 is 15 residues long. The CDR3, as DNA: TGTGCCACCACGCCCCGCGGGGGGCGCGACTATGGCTACACCTTC. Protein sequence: CATTPRGGRDYGYTF. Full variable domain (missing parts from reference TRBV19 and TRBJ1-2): DGGITQSPKYLFRKEGQNVTLSCEQNLNHDAMYWYRQDPGQGLRLIYYSQIVNDFQKGDIAEGYSVSREKKESFPLTVTSAQKNPTAFYLCATTPRGGRDYGYTFGSGTRLTVV.

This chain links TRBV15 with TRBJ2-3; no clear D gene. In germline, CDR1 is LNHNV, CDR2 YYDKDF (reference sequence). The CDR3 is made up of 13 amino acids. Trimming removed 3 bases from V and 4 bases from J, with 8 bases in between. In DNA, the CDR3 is TGTGCCACCAGCAGGGCCCTCGCAGATACGCAGTATTTT. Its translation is CATSRALADTQYF.

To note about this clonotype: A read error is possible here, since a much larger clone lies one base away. The CDR3: CASSFGDTRTDAQYF. CDR3 DNA: TGTGCCAGCAGTTTTGGGGATACGAGGACAGATGCGCAGTATTTT. This chain links TRBV12-3 or TRBV12-4 with TRBJ2-3; tentative D call: TRBD1 (6 bases). CDR3 size: 15 residues.

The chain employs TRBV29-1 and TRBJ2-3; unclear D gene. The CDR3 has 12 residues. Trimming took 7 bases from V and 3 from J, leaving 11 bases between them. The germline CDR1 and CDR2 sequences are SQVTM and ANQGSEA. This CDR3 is CSAEDGTDTQYF. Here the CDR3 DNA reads TGCAGCGCCGAAGACGGAACAGATACGCAGTATTTT.

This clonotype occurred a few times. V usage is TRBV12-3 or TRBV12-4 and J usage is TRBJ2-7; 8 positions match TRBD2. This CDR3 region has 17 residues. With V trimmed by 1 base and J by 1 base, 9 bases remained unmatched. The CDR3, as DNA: TGTGCCAGCAGTTTAGTTCGGGAGGGGCAGGGATCCTACGAGCAGTACTTC. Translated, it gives CASSLVREGQGSYEQYF.

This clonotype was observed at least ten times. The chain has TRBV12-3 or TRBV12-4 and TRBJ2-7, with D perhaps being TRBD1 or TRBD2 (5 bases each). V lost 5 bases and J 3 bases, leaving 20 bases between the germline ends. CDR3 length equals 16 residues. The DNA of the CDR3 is TGTGCCAGCAGTCCCCTCTCCGGGGCCCGCGTCTACGAGCAGTACTTC. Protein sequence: CASSPLSGARVYEQYF.

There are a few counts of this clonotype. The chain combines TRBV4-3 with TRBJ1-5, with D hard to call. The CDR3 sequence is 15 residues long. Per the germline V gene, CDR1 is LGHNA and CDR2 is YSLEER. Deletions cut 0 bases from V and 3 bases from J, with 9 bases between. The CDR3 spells CASSQDQYPNQPQHF. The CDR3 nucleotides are TGCGCCAGCAGCCAAGATCAATATCCCAATCAGCCCCAGCATTTT.

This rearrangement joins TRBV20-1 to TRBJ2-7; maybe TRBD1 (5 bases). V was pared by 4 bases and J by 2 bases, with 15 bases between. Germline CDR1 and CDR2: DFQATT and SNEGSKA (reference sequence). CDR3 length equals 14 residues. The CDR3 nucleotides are TGCAGTGCTACAGCTGGACAAGGAGCCTACGAGCAGTACTTC. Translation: CSATAGQGAYEQYF.

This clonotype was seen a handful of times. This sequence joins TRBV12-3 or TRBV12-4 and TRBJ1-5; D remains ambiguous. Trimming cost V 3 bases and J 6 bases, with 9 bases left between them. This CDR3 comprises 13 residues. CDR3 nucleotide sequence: TGTGCCAGCAGTTTTCGCCGTGGTCAGCCCCAGCATTTT. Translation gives CASSFRRGQPQHF.

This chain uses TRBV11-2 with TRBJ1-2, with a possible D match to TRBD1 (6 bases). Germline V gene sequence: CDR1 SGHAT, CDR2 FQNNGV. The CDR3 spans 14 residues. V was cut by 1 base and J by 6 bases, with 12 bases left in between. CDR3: CASSLAPGADGYTF. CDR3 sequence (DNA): TGTGCCAGCAGCTTAGCCCCAGGGGCGGATGGCTACACCTTC.